The clone carrying this T cell receptor (beta chain) occurred a few times. Its antigen is not identified. TCRdb used MiXCR to reprocess the RACE reads, holding one entry per CDR3 protein. In the table there are tens of thousands of distinct CDR3 sequences, 10% of which are singletons. These data are taken from a study of human T cells and chemical hapten exposure. The time point: patch test 1, 2 weeks after DPC sensitization. As to treatment: therapeutic diphenylcyclopropenone sensitization with weekly scalp DPC. Blood collection took place prior to placing each patch test. Sample donors consisted of patients with alopecia, aged 18 to 70 years, who were suitable for DPC. Unfractionated whole blood was the source of the extracted total RNA. Study results and caveats: With patch test score, the counts of PT1 expanded TCRs showed a positive correlation.

The CDR3 totals 13 residues. Unmatched junction bases numbered 1, after V lost 0 bases and J lost 9 bases. Germline V gene sequence: CDR1 SGHAT, CDR2 FQDESV (reference sequence). This specimen consisted of whole blood, obtained in connection with sensitization to the hapten diphenylcyclopropenone (DPC). The TCR comes from a woman between 50 and 59 years old with alopecia areata. Some clones in this sample may be carry-over from other donors' samples. This rearrangement joins TRBV11-1 to TRBJ2-2; 7 nucleotides match TRBD1. CDR3 nucleotides: TGTGCCAGCAGCTTAGCAGGGGGCAGGGAGCTGTTTTTT. Translation gives CASSLAGGRELFF.